This paragraph reports one T cell receptor beta chain. What it recognizes is unknown. CDR1 is ENHRY and CDR2 is SYGVKD in the germline V gene. The CDR3 spans 13 residues. This sample is part of a study of CXCR3-negative and CXCR3-positive naive CD8 T cells. Carrying UMI labels, the TRB cDNA libraries were prepared through 5' RACE. After re-calling the 5' RACE reads, TCRdb lists one entry per CDR3 protein, DNA absent. The sample's table shows some 140,000 distinct CDR3 sequences. Findings and limits, study-wide: More hydrophobic TRB CDR3s occurred in CXCR3-positive than in CXCR3-negative naive cells.

This clonotype was obtained from a human donor in good health. Some clones in this sample may be carry-over from other donors' samples. This chain connects TRBV10-3 to TRBJ2-1; TCRdb's D call of TRBD2 is untestable without DNA. Sequenced sample: naive CXCR3+ CD8+ T cells from blood. Subset defined: CD45RO-CCR7+CD27+CD95- naive CD8+ T cells expressing CXCR3 (TNR3+). The CDR3 loop reads CATLAGEVNEQFF.